These T cell receptor beta chains were read from a single sample in a study of shared clonotypes between healthy human individuals. TCRdb's copy holds only in-frame clones and misses some; the assay was immunoSEQ multiplex PCR. The sample includes approximately 700,000 clones, more than 70% of them seen just once. The sequencing input was memory CD4+ T cells sorted from blood. These receptors were taken from a woman aged 25 to 39 in good health. The CDR3 runs from the conserved cysteine through the conserved F or W. The D gene is left open where the match is weak. Where a row states a size, it is once, few, many or the class of an expanded clone; other rows omit it.

V,D,size,J,DNA,CDR3
TRBV13,TRBD2,.,TRBJ2-1,TGTGCCAGCAGCCAGCGGGGAACCAACTACAATGAGCAGTTCTTC,CASSQRGTNYNEQFF
TRBV28,.,few,TRBJ2-3,TGTGCCAGCAACGGGGAAACAGATACGCAGTATTTT,CASNGETDTQYF
TRBV10-3,TRBD1,.,TRBJ2-6,TGTGCCATCAGTGGGACAGGGTTCAGCTCTGGGGCCAACGTCCTGACTTTC,CAISGTGFSSGANVLTF
TRBV11-2,TRBD2,.,TRBJ2-1,TGTGCCAGCAGCTTGGGGGGGAATTATAATGAGCAGTTCTTC,CASSLGGNYNEQFF
TRBV27,.,.,TRBJ1-1,TGTGCCAGCAGTTTATACACAGGGACTGAAGCTTTCTTT,CASSLYTGTEAFF
TRBV7-9,TRBD1,.,TRBJ2-3,TGTGCCAGCAGCTTAAGACAGGGGAGGCCGAGCACAGATACGCAGTATTTT,CASSLRQGRPSTDTQYF
TRBV4-2,.,many,TRBJ1-4,TGTGCCAGCAGCCTTCTAGCAACTAATGAAAAACTGTTTTTT,CASSLLATNEKLFF
TRBV28,.,.,TRBJ2-7,TGTGCCAGCAGTTTAGGAGGGGGCGAGACCTACGAGCAGTACTTC,CASSLGGGETYEQYF
TRBV13,.,.,TRBJ2-7,TGTGCCAGCAGCTTCAAGAGCTACGAGCAGTACTTC,CASSFKSYEQYF
TRBV18,.,.,TRBJ2-7,TGTGCCAGCTCACCACCGGGAAGCTACGAGCAGTACTTC,CASSPPGSYEQYF
TRBV19,TRBD1,.,TRBJ2-1,TGTGCCAGTAGGACTTACAGGGGGGACGGTGAGCAGTTCTTC,CASRTYRGDGEQFF
TRBV4-1,.,.,TRBJ1-3,TGCGCCAGCAGCCCCTCCGGGGGGTTGGGAAACACCATATATTTT,CASSPSGGLGNTIYF
TRBV29-1,TRBD1,.,TRBJ2-4,TGCAGCGTTCAGGGGGCGGTCAAAAACATTCAGTACTTC,CSVQGAVKNIQYF
TRBV6-5,TRBD2,.,TRBJ2-1,TGTGCCAGCAGTTACTCCCTAGCGGGACTGAATGAGCAGTTCTTC,CASSYSLAGLNEQFF
TRBV5-1,.,.,TRBJ2-3,TGCGCCAGCAGCTTGGCGGCGGCTAGGACAGATACGCAGTATTTT,CASSLAAARTDTQYF
TRBV19,.,few,TRBJ2-2,TGTGCCAGTAGTCACGGGACCGGGACAGGGAGCGGGAGTCGGAGAACCGGGGAGCTGTTTTTT,CASSHGTGTGSGSRRTGELFF
TRBV27,.,.,TRBJ2-2,TGTGCCAGCAGTTCCCCTACCAGCTCGGGGGAGCTGTTTTTT,CASSSPTSSGELFF
TRBV19,TRBD1,many,TRBJ2-2,TGTGCCAGTAGTACCACGGGACAGGGGGCGCCGGGCACCGGGGAGCTGTTTTTT,CASSTTGQGAPGTGELFF
TRBV6-1,.,once,TRBJ2-1,TGTGCCAGCAGTGAAGCAGGGTACAATGAGCAGTTCTTC,CASSEAGYNEQFF
TRBV7-2,.,.,TRBJ1-1,TGTGCCAGCAGCTTAGCGGGGATTAACACTGAAGCTTTCTTT,CASSLAGINTEAFF
TRBV28,.,once,TRBJ1-2,TGTGCCAGCACCCCAGGGACATTTTTCTATGGCTACACCTTC,CASTPGTFFYGYTF
TRBV25-1,.,.,TRBJ2-5,TGTGCCAGCAGTGCCCGGACAAGTCAAGAGACCCAGTACTTC,CASSARTSQETQYF
TRBV10-2,.,once,TRBJ2-5,TGCGCCAGCAGGAGGAGCCAAGAGACCCAGTACTTC,CASRRSQETQYF
TRBV5-6,.,.,TRBJ1-2,TGTGCCAGCAGCTTGACCCAAGACAGCTCTACCTATGGCTACACCTTC,CASSLTQDSSTYGYTF
TRBV19,TRBD1,once,TRBJ1-3,TGTGCCAGTAGCCCGGGACAGCAAATACTCTCTGGAAACACCATATATTTT,CASSPGQQILSGNTIYF
TRBV6-1,TRBD1,many,TRBJ1-2,TGTGCCAGCAGTGGCCGGCTCCGGGACAGGGATAACTATGGCTACACCTTC,CASSGRLRDRDNYGYTF
TRBV30,TRBD1,.,TRBJ2-7,TGTGCCTGGAGTGTACAAACAGGGGGTCCCTACGAGCAGTACTTC,CAWSVQTGGPYEQYF
TRBV7-8,.,few,TRBJ2-7,TGTGCCAGCAGCTTACTCAGGAATGCCTACGAGCAGTACTTC,CASSLLRNAYEQYF
TRBV19,TRBD2,.,TRBJ2-3,TGTGCCAGTAGCCCCGGACTAGTTCGTACAGATACGCAGTATTTT,CASSPGLVRTDTQYF
TRBV11-2,TRBD2,.,TRBJ2-1,TGTGCCAGCAGCCCGGGACTAGCGGGAAACAATGAGCAGTTCTTC,CASSPGLAGNNEQFF
TRBV5-1,.,.,TRBJ1-1,TGCGCCAGCAGCTTGGTCGCGGGGGATTCTCTTTCCGGCACTGAAGCTTTCTTT,CASSLVAGDSLSGTEAFF
TRBV29-1,.,.,TRBJ1-1,TGCAGCGTTGTCTGGGGGAACGGTGAAGCTTTCTTT,CSVVWGNGEAFF
TRBV2,TRBD2,.,TRBJ2-2,TGTGCCAGCAGTGAGAGCGGGAGCGACACCGGGGAGCTGTTTTTT,CASSESGSDTGELFF
TRBV25-1,TRBD1,.,TRBJ1-5,TGTGCCAGCAGTGATCAGAAGGGACAGGGGGCTATTCGGCCCCAGCATTTT,CASSDQKGQGAIRPQHF
TRBV28,TRBD2,.,TRBJ2-2,TGTGCCAGCAGTTTGTCTCGGGAGGGCACCGGGGAGCTGTTTTTT,CASSLSREGTGELFF
TRBV7-3,.,once,TRBJ2-3,TGTGCCAGCAGCTCCCGGCATCCCGCTGGCGCAGATACGCAGTATTTT,CASSSRHPAGADTQYF
TRBV7-6,.,.,TRBJ2-7,TGTGCCAGCAGGGACCCCCTCCGCGCTCCCTACGAGCAGTACTTC,CASRDPLRAPYEQYF
TRBV7-2,TRBD2,few,TRBJ2-7,TGTGCCAGCAGTTTAGTCGGGGGACTAGACTCTTGGCGCGAGCAGTACTTC,CASSLVGGLDSWREQYF
TRBV10-2,.,.,TRBJ1-1,TGCGCCAGCAGTGAGGTCTCAGAACCTGAAGCTTTCTTT,CASSEVSEPEAFF
TRBV27,.,.,TRBJ2-1,TGTGCCAGCAGTTTAGGGTCGCTAGTTTACAATGAGCAGTTCTTC,CASSLGSLVYNEQFF
TRBV28,.,.,TRBJ1-4,TGTGCCAGCAGCGCCCGACAGAAACTGTTTTTT,CASSARQKLFF
TRBV29-1,.,once,TRBJ2-7,TGCAGCGTTGAGGGGGCCGCGGGACAATTCTACGAGCAGTACTTC,CSVEGAAGQFYEQYF
TRBV21-1,.,.,TRBJ1-1,TGTGCCAGCAGCAAAGGACCCAGGGGGATGAACACTGAAGCTTTCTTT,CASSKGPRGMNTEAFF